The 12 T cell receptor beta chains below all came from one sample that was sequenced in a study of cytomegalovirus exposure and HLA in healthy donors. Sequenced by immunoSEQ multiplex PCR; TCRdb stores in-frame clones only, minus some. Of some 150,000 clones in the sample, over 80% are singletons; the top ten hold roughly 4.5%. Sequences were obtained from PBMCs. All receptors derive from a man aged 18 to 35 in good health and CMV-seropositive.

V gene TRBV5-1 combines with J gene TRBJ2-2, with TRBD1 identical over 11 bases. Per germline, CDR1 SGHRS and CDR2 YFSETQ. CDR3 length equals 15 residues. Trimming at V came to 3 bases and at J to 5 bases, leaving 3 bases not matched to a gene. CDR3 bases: TGCGCCAGCAGCTGGGGACAGGGGGGAACCGGGGAGCTGTTTTTT. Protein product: CASSWGQGGTGELFF. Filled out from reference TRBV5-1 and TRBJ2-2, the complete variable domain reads KAGVTQTPRYLIKTRGQQVTLSCSPISGHRSVSWYQQTPGQGLQFLFEYFSETQRNKGNFPGRFSGRQFSNSRSEMNVSTLELGDSALYLCASSWGQGGTGELFFGEGSRLTVL.

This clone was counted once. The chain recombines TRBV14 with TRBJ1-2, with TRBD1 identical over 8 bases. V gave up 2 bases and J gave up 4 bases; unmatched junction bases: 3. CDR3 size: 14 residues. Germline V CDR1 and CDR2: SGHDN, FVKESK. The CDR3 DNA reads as TGTGCCAGCAGCCAACTAGGACAGGGCTATGGCTACACCTTC. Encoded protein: CASSQLGQGYGYTF.

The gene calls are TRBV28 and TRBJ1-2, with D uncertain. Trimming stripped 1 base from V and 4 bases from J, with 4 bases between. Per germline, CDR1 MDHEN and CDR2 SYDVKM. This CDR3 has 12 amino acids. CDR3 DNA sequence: TGTGCCAGCAGTTTATACACCTATGGCTACACCTTC. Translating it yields CASSLYTYGYTF.

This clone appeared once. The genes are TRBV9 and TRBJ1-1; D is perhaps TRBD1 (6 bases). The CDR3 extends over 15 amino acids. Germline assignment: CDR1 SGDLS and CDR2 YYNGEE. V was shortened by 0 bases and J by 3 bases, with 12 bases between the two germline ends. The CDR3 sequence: CASSVEGQPYTEAFF. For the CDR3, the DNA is TGTGCCAGCAGCGTAGAGGGACAACCATACACTGAAGCTTTCTTT.

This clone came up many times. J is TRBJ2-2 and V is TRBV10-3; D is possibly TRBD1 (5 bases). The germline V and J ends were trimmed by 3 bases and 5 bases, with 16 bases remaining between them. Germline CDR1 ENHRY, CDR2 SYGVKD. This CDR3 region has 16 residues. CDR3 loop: CAISDEARVRTGELFF. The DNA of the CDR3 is TGTGCCATCAGTGACGAGGCCAGGGTTCGGACCGGGGAGCTGTTTTTT.

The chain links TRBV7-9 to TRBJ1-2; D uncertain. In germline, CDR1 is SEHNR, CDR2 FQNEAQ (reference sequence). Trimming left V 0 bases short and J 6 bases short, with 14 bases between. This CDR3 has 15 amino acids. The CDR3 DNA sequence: TGTGCCAGCAGCTTAGCTGGTTCCGGGGATGATGGCTACACCTTC. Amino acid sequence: CASSLAGSGDDGYTF.

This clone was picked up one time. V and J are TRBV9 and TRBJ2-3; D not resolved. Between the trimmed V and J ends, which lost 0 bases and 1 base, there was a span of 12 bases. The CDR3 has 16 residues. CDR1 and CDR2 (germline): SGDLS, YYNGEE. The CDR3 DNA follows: TGTGCCAGCAGCGTAGCAGGTGGGTTGGGCACAGATACGCAGTATTTT. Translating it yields CASSVAGGLGTDTQYF.

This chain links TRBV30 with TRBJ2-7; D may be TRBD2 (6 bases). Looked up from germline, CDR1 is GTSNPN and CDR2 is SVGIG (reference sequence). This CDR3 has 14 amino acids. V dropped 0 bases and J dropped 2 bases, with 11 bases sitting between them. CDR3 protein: CAWSVGGPTYEQYF. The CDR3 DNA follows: TGTGCCTGGAGTGTCGGAGGGCCGACCTACGAGCAGTACTTC. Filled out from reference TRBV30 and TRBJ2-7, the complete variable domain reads SQTIHQWPATLVQPVGSPLSLECTVEGTSNPNLYWYRQAAGRGLQLLFYSVGIGQISSEVPQNLSASRPQDRQFILSSKKLLLSDSGFYLCAWSVGGPTYEQYFGPGTRLTVT.

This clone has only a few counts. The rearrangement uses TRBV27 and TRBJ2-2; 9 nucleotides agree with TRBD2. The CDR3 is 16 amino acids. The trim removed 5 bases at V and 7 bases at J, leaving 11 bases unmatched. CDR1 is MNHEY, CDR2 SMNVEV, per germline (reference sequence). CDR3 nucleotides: TGTGCCAGCAGTCCAGCAGCGGGAGGAGTGGGCGGGGAGCTGTTTTTT. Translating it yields CASSPAAGGVGGELFF.

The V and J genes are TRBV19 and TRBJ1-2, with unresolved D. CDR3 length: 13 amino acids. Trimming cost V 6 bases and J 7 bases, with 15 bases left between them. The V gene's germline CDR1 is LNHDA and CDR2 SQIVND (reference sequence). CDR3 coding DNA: TGTGCCAGTAGCGAAGCCCGTCGAACTGGCTACACCTTC. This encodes CASSEARRTGYTF.

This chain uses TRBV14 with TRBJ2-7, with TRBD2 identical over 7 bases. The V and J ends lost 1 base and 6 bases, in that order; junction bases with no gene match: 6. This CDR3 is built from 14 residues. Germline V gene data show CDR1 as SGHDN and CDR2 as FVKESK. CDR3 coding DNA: TGTGCCAGCAGCCAAGTAACTGCGGGGGTCGAGCAGTACTTC. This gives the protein CASSQVTAGVEQYF.

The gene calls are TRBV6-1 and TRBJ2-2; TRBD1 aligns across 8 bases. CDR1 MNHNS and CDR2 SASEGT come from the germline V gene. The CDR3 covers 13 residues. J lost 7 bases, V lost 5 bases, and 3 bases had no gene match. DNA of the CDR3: TGTGCCAGCAGTCAGGGGGCCGGCGGGGAGCTGTTTTTT. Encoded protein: CASSQGAGGELFF.